One T cell receptor beta chain is described in this entry. Its antigen is unidentified. This sample was taken from a study of CD8 T cells in Susac syndrome. Germline CDR1 MDHEN, CDR2 SYDVKM. Trimming took 7 bases from V and 7 from J, leaving 19 bases between them. This CDR3 has 14 residues. Study-wide results and caveats: It was acknowledged in the study that the number of individuals who were included in its TCR sequencing and HLA analysis was relatively small.

A quantity of about 0.45 to 1 ug RNA underwent reverse transcription using random hexamers. It was immunoSEQ multiplex PCR that amplified TCR beta CDR3 across 54 Vbeta and 13 Jbeta. A single record per CDR3 protein comes from TCRdb applying MiXCR to the immunoSEQ multiplex PCR reads. The sample comprises around 160,000 distinct CDR3 sequences, approximately 93% of which are singletons, and around 0.093% rests with the top ten. The sample was CD4+ T cells from PBMCs. The TCR originated in a human donor with multiple sclerosis. V is TRBV28 and J is TRBJ1-1, with D possibly matching TRBD1 (5 bases). The CDR3, as DNA: TGTGCCAGCACACCGTGGGGCGAAGGGGATGAAGCTTTCTTT. This translates into CASTPWGEGDEAFF. Full variable domain (rest looked up from reference TRBV28 and TRBJ1-1): DVKVTQSSRYLVKRTGEKVFLECVQDMDHENMFWYRQDPGLGLRLIYFSYDVKMKEKGDIPEGYSVSREKKERFSLILESASTNQTSMYLCASTPWGEGDEAFFGQGTRLTVV.